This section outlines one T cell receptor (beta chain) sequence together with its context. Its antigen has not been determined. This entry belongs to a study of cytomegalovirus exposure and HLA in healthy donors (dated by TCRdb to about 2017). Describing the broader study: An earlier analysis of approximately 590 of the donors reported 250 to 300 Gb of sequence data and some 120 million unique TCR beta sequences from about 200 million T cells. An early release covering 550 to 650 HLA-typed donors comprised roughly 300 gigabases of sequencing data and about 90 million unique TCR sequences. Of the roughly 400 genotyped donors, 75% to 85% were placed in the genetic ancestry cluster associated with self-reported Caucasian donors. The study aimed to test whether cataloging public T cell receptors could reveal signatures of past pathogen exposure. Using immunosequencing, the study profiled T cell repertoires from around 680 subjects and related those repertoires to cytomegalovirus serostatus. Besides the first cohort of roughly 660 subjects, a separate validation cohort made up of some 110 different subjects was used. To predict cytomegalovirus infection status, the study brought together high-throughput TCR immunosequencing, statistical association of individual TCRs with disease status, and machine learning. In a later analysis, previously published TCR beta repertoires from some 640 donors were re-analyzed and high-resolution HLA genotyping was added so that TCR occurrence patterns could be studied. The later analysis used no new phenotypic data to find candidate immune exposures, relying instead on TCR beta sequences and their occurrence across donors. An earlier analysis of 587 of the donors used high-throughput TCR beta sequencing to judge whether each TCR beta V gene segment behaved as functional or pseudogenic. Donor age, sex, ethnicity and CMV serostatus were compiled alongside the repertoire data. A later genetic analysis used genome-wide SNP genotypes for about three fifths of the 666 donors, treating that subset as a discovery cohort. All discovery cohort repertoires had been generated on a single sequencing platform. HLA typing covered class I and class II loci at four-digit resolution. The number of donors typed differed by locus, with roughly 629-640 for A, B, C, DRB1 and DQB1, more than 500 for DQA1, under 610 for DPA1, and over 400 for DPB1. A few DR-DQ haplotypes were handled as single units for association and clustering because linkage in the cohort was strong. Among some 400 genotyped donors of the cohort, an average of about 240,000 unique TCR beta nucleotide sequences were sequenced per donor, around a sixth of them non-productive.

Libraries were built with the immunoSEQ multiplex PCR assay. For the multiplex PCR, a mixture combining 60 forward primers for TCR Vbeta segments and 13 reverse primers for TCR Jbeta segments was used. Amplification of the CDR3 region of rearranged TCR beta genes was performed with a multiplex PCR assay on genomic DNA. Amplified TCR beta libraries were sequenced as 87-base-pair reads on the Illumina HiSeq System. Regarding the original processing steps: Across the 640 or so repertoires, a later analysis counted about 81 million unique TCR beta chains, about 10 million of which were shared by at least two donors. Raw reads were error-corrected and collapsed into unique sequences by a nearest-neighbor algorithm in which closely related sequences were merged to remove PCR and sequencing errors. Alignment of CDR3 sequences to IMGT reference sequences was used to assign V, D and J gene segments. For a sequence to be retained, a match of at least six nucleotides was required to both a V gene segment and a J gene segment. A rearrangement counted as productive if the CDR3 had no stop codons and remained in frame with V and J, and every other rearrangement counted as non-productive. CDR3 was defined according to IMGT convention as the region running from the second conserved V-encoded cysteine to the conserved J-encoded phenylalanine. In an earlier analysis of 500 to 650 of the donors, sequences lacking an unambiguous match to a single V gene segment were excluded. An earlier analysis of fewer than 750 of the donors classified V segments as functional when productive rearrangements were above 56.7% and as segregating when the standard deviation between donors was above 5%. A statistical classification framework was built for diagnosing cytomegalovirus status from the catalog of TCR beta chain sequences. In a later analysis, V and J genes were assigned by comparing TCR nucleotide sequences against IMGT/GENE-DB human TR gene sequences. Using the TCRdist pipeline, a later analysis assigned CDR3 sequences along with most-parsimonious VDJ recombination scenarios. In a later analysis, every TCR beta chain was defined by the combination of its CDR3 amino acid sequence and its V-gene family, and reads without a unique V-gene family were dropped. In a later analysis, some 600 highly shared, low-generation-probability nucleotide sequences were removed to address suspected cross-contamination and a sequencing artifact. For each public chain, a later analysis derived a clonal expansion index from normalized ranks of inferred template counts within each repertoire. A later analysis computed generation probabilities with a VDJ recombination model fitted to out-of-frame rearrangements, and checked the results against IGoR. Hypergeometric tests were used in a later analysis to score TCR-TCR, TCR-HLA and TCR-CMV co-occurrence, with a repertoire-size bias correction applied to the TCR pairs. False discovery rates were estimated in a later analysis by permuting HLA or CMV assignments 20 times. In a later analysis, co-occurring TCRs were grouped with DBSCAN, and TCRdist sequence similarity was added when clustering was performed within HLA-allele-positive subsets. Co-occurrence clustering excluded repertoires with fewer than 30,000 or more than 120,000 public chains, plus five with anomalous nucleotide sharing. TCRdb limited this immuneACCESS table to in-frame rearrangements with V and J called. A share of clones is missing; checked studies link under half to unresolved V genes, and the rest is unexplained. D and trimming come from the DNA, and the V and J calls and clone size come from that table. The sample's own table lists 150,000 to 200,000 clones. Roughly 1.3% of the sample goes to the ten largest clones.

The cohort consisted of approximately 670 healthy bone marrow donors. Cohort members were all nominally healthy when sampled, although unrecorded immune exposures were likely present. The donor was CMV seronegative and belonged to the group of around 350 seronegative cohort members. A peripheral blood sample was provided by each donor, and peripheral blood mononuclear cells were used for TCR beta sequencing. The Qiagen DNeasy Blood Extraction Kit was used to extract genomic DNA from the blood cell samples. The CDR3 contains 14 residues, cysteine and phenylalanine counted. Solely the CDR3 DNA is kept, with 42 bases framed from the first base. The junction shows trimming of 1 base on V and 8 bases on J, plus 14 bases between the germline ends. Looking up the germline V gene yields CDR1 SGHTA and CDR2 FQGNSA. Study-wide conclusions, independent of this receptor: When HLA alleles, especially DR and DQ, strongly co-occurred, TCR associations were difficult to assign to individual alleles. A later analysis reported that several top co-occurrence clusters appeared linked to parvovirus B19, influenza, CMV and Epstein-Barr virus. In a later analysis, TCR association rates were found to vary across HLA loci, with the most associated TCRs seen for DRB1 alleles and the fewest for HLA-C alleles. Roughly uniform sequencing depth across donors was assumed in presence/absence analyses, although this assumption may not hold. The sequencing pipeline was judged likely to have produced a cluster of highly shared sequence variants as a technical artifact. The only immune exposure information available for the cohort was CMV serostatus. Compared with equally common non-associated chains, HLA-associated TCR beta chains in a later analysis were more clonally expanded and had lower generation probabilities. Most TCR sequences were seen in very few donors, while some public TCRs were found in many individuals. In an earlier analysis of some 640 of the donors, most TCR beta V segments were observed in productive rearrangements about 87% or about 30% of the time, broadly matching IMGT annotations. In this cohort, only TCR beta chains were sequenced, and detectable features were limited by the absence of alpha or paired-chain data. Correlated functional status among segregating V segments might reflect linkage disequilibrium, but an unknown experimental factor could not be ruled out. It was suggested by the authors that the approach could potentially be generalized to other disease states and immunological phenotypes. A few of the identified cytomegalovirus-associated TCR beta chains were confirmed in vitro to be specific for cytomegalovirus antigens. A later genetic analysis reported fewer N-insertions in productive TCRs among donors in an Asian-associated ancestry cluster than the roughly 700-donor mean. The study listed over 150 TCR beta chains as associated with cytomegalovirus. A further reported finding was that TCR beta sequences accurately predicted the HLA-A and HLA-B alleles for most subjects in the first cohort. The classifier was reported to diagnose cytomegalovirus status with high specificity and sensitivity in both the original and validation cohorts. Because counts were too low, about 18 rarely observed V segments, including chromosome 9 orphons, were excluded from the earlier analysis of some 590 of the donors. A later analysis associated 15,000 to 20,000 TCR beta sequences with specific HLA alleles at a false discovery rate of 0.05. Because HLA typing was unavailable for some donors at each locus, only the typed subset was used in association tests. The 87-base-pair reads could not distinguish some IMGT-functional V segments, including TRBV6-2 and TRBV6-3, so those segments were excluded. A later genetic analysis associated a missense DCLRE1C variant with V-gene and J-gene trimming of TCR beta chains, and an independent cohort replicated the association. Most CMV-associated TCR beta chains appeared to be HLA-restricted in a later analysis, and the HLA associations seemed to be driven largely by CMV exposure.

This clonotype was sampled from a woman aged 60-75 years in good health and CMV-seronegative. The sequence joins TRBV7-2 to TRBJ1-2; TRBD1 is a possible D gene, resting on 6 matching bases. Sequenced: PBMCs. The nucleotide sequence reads TGTGCCAGCAGCTTAGGCACACAGGGTAGGGGCTACACCTTC. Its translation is CASSLGTQGRGYTF.